This T cell receptor beta chain was recorded in a study of identical twins. Broader study findings: Insertions were fewer in abundant cord blood beta clonotypes, whereas memory repertoires showed none of this pattern.

Via MiXCR, TCRdb re-called the 5' RACE reads, giving one row per CDR3 protein. This sample has a few hundred thousand distinct CDR3 sequences, with about a fifth found just once. This clonotype showed up many times. The antigen is not known. The V and J ends lost 8 bases and 6 bases respectively, with 16 bases between them. Germline V lookup: CDR1 DFQATT, CDR2 SNEGSKA (reference sequence). This CDR3 is 13 amino acids long. The chain has TRBV20-1 and TRBJ2-2; TRBD1 is a possible D gene (6 bases). The receptor comes from a man aged 45-60 years in good health. Sequencing was carried out using naive T cells sorted from blood. The CDR3 loop is CSRFNRASGELFF. The CDR3 coding sequence is TGCAGTCGCTTTAACAGGGCGTCCGGGGAGCTGTTTTTT.